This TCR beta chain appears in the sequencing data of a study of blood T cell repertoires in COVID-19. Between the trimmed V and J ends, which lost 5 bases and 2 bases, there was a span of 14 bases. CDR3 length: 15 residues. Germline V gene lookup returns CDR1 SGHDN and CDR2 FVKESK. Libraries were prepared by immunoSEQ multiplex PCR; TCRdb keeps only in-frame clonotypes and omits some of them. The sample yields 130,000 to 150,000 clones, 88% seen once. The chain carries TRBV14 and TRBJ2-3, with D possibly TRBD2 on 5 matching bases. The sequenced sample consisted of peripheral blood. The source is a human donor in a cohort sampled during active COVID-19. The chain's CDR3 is CASSIASGYTDTQYF. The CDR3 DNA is TGTGCCAGCAGCATAGCCAGCGGATACACAGATACGCAGTATTTT.